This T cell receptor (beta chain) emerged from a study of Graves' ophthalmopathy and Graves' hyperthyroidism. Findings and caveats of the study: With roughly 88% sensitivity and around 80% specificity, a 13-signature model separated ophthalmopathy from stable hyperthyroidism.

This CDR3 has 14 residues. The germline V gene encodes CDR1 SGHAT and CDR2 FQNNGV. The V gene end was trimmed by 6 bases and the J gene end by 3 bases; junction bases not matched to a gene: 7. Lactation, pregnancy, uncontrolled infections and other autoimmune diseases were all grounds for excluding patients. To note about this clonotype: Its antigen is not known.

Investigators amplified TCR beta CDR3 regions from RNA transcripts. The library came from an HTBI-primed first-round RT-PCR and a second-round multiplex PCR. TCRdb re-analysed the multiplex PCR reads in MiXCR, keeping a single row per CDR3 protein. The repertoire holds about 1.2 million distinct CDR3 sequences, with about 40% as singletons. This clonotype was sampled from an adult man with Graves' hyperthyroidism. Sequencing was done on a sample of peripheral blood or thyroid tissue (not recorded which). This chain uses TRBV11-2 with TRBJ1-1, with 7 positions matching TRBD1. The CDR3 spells CASRAQGDYTEAFF. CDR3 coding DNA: TGTGCCAGCAGGGCCCAGGGGGATTACACTGAAGCTTTCTTT. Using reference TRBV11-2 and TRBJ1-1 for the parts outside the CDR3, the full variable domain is EAGVAQSPRYKIIEKRQSVAFWCNPISGHATLYWYQQILGQGPKLLIQFQNNGVVDDSQLPKDRFSAERLKGVDSTLKIQPAKLEDSAVYLCASRAQGDYTEAFFGQGTRLTVV.